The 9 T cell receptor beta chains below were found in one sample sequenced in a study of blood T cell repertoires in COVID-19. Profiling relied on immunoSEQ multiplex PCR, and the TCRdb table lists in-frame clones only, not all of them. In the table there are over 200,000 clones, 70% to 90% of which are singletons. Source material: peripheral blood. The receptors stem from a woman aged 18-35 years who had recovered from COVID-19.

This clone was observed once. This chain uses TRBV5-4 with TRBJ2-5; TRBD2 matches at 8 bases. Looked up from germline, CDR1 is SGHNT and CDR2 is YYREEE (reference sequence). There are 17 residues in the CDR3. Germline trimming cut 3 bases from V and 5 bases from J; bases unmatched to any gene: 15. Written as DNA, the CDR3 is TGTGCCAGCAGCTGGACCCTACGGCCAACGGGGGGGGAGACCCAGTACTTC. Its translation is CASSWTLRPTGGETQYF.

The CDR3 DNA is TGTGCCAGCAGTCCCATTACCGGCTCTGGAAACACCATATATTTT. Translation: CASSPITGSGNTIYF. The rearrangement joins TRBV25-1 to TRBJ1-3; D is uncertain. CDR3 length: 15 residues. Trimming cost V 5 bases and J 0 bases, with 11 bases left between them. Germline V gene data show CDR1 as MGHDK and CDR2 as SYGVNS. Filled out from reference TRBV25-1 and TRBJ1-3, the complete variable domain reads EADIYQTPRYLVIGTGKKITLECSQTMGHDKMYWYQQDPGMELHLIHYSYGVNSTEKGDLSSESTVSRIRTEHFPLTLESARPSHTSQYLCASSPITGSGNTIYFGEGSWLTVV.

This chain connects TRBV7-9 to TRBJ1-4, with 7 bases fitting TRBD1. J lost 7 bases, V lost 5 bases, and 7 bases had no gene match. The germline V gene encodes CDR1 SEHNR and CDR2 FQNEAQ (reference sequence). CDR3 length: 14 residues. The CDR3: CASSEDRDTEKLFF. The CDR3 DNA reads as TGTGCCAGCAGCGAAGACAGGGATACTGAAAAACTGTTTTTT.

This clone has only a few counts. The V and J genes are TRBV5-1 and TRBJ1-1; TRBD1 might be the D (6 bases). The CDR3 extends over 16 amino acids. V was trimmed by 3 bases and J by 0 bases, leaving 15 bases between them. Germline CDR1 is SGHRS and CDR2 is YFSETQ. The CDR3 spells CASSSKTGQVNTEAFF. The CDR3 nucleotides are TGCGCCAGCAGCTCGAAGACGGGACAAGTGAACACTGAAGCTTTCTTT.

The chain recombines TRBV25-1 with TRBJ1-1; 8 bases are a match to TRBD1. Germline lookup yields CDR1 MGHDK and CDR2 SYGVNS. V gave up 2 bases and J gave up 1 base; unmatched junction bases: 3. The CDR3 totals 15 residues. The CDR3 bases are TGTGCCAGCAGTGAACCGCAGGGGGCGAACACTGAAGCTTTCTTT. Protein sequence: CASSEPQGANTEAFF.

CDR3 DNA: TGTGCCATCAGTGAGTCTTTTTGGGACAGGCTGAACACTGAAGCTTTCTTT. This sequence encodes CAISESFWDRLNTEAFF. The J gene is TRBJ1-1, the V gene TRBV10-3; 8 bases agree with TRBD1. Losses at the gene ends were 0 bases for V and 0 bases for J; bases not matched to a gene: 6. CDR1 is ENHRY and CDR2 is SYGVKD in the germline V gene. The CDR3 extends over 17 amino acids.

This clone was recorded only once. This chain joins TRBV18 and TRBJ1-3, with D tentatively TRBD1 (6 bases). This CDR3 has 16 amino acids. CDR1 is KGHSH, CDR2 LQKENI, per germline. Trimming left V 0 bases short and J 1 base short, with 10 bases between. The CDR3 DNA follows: TGTGCCAGCTCACCACCCTCAGGGGTTTCTGGAAACACCATATATTTT. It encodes CASSPPSGVSGNTIYF.

CDR3 sequence: CASSPRGLAILSGANVLTF. CDR3 nucleotides: TGTGCCAGCTCACCTCGCGGACTAGCGATACTCTCTGGGGCCAACGTCCTGACTTTC. The V and J genes are TRBV18 and TRBJ2-6; 9 positions match TRBD2. The germline V gene has CDR1 KGHSH and CDR2 LQKENI. The CDR3 is made up of 19 amino acids. Germline trimming cut 3 bases from V and 0 bases from J; bases unmatched to any gene: 9.

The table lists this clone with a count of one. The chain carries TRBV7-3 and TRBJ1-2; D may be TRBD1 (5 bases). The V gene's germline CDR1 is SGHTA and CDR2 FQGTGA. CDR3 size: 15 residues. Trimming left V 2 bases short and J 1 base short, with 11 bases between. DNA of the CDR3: TGTGCCAGCAGCTTAGACAGCACGAGTAACTATGGCTACACCTTC. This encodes CASSLDSTSNYGYTF.